This TCR beta chain was recovered during a study of cytomegalovirus exposure and HLA in healthy donors. Though probably carrying unrecorded immune exposures, donors were nominally healthy at sampling. Germline CDR1 reads LNHDA; CDR2 reads SQIVND (reference sequence). The CDR3 loop spans 13 amino acids. The germline V and J ends were trimmed by 2 bases and 4 bases, with 7 bases remaining between them. The PCR contained 60 Vbeta and 13 Jbeta primers. Here immunoSEQ multiplex PCR was the method, and the copy in TCRdb shows in-frame clones only, minus some. This sample's table reports roughly 50,000 clones.

The TCR originated in a male donor in good health and CMV-seropositive. The sequencing sample was made of PBMCs. The V call is TRBV19, the J call TRBJ2-3; TRBD2 might be the D (6 bases). For the CDR3, the DNA is TGTGCCAGTAGTATAACGGGGGCAGATACGCAGTATTTT. It codes for CASSITGADTQYF.